These 23 T cell receptor beta chains were sequenced from one sample in a study of blood T cell repertoires in COVID-19. Profiling relied on immunoSEQ multiplex PCR, and the TCRdb table lists in-frame clones only, not all of them. The sample contains 90,000 to 100,000 clones, about 88% of which appear only once. Sequencing input: peripheral blood. The receptors originated from a man older than 75 with acute or convalescent COVID-19.

The genes are TRBV9 and TRBJ2-3; the match to TRBD2 covers 10 bases. The CDR3 has 17 amino acids. Unmatched junction bases numbered 11, after V lost 3 bases and J lost 4 bases. CDR1 and CDR2 (germline): SGDLS, YYNGEE. This CDR3 reads CASSAAPLAGASDTQYF. The CDR3 bases are TGTGCCAGCAGCGCGGCACCTCTAGCGGGAGCATCAGATACGCAGTATTTT. The full variable domain, in which reference TRBV9 and TRBJ2-3 provide the parts outside the CDR3, is DSGVTQTPKHLITATGQRVTLRCSPRSGDLSVYWYQQSLDQGLQFLIQYYNGEERAKGNILERFSAQQFPDLHSELNLSSLELGDSALYFCASSAAPLAGASDTQYFGPGTRLTVL.

This chain links TRBV9 with TRBJ2-7, with 7 bases matching TRBD1. Germline-derived CDR1 and CDR2 are SGDLS and YYNGEE. The CDR3 totals 15 residues. With 3 bases clipped from V and 1 base from J, the junction kept 7 bases outside the gene matches. The CDR3 loop is CASSETGTASYEQYF. The CDR3 DNA follows: TGTGCCAGCAGCGAAACCGGGACAGCGTCCTACGAGCAGTACTTC.

The chain employs TRBV29-1 and TRBJ2-1; TRBD2 is a possible D gene (5 bases). Germline CDR1 reads SQVTM; CDR2 reads ANQGSEA. This CDR3 is built from 12 residues. Trimming pared 6 bases from V and 0 bases from J, leaving 6 bases between. The CDR3 DNA sequence: TGCAGCGTAGGGAGCTCCTACAATGAGCAGTTCTTC. It yields the protein CSVGSSYNEQFF.

The chain couples TRBV4-2 to TRBJ2-3; 11 bases are a match to TRBD2. Germline-derived CDR1 and CDR2 are LGHNA and YNFKEQ. The ends lost 7 bases at V and 6 bases at J; junction bases unmatched: 9. The CDR3 consists of 15 residues. CDR3: CASTLAGGMEDTQYF. The CDR3, as DNA: TGTGCCAGCACGCTAGCGGGAGGTATGGAGGATACGCAGTATTTT.

The chain couples TRBV28 to TRBJ1-2; no reliable D call. V dropped 6 bases and J dropped 0 bases, with 14 bases sitting between them. CDR3 size: 15 residues. Looked up from germline, CDR1 is MDHEN and CDR2 is SYDVKM. Here the CDR3 reads CASSPPWGANYGYTF. The CDR3 coding sequence is TGTGCCAGCAGCCCCCCGTGGGGAGCTAACTATGGCTACACCTTC.

This clone came up once. CDR3 sequence reads: CASSLAMGQGIPEQYF. DNA for the CDR3: TGTGCCAGCAGCTTAGCTATGGGACAGGGGATACCCGAGCAGTACTTC. V gene TRBV13 combines with J gene TRBJ2-7, with 10 bases identical to TRBD1. The germline gives CDR1 PRHDT, CDR2 FYEKMQ (reference sequence). The CDR3 is 16 residues long. V dropped 1 base and J dropped 6; count of bases not matched to a gene: 9.

The rearrangement joins TRBV6-5 to TRBJ1-6; D remains unclear. CDR1 MNHEY and CDR2 SVGAGI come from the germline V gene. V lost 2 bases to trimming and J lost 12 bases, with 11 bases between them. CDR3 size: 13 residues. DNA of the CDR3: TGTGCCAGCAGTTACCGGCGGGGAGAACCCCTCCACTTT. Translation: CASSYRRGEPLHF.

This sequence joins TRBV4-2 and TRBJ1-2; 10 nucleotides agree with TRBD1. V was clipped by 4 bases and J by 4 bases; unmatched bases: 3. Germline CDR1 reads LGHNA; CDR2 reads YNFKEQ. The CDR3 length is 14 residues. CDR3 bases: TGTGCCAGCAGCCCGACAGGGGGCCCCTATGGCTACACCTTC. It yields the protein CASSPTGGPYGYTF.

This chain connects TRBV15 to TRBJ2-6; D unclear. Trimming left V 9 bases short and J 2 bases short, with 8 bases between. Germline V CDR1 and CDR2: LNHNV, YYDKDF (reference sequence). The CDR3 has 13 residues. In DNA form, the CDR3 reads TGTGCCACTACTCAGGCTGGGGCCAACGTCCTGACTTTC. Translating gives CATTQAGANVLTF.

This clone was detected a few times. CDR3 residues: CASRMGGLYEQYF. DNA of the CDR3: TGTGCCAGCAGGATGGGAGGCCTCTACGAGCAGTACTTC. V usage is TRBV28 and J usage is TRBJ2-7; TRBD2 is a possible D gene (6 bases). Trimming took 6 bases from V and 3 from J, leaving 12 bases between them. Germline CDR1 and CDR2: MDHEN and SYDVKM. The CDR3 sequence is 13 residues long.

The table lists this clone with a count of one. This chain connects TRBV6-6 to TRBJ2-7; TRBD2 might be the D (5 bases). CDR1 is MNHNY, CDR2 SVGAGI, per germline (reference sequence). V was pared by 7 bases and J by 4 bases, with 14 bases between. This CDR3 has 13 residues. The CDR3 nucleotides are TGTGCCAGCACCCCACCTACGGGGTACGAGCAGTACTTC. This sequence encodes CASTPPTGYEQYF.

The CDR3 spells CASRETGVGYTF. The CDR3 DNA reads TGTGCCAGCAGAGAGACAGGGGTTGGCTACACCTTC. This chain joins TRBV6-5 and TRBJ1-2, with TRBD1 identical over 8 bases. Germline CDR1 is MNHEY and CDR2 is SVGAGI. With V trimmed by 6 bases and J by 7 bases, 4 bases remained unmatched. The CDR3 length is 12 residues.

The chain links TRBV29-1 to TRBJ2-1, with 10 positions matching TRBD2. The CDR3 extends over 14 amino acids. V shed 7 bases, J shed 5 bases, and the junction held 8 bases outside the gene matches. Germline loops: CDR1 SQVTM, CDR2 ANQGSEA. The CDR3 DNA is TGCAGCGCTTCCACTAGCGGGGTCAACAATGAGCAGTTCTTC. Its translation is CSASTSGVNNEQFF.

J is TRBJ2-3 and V is TRBV19, with 10 bases identical to TRBD2. Germline V gene sequence: CDR1 LNHDA, CDR2 SQIVND (reference sequence). The CDR3 consists of 17 residues. V was pared by 10 bases and J by 0 bases, with 13 bases of the junction left unmatched. The CDR3 DNA follows: TGTGCCAAAACTCCAAAGCGGGAGGGCCCCAGCACAGATACGCAGTATTTT. Its translation: CAKTPKREGPSTDTQYF.

The chain employs TRBV2 and TRBJ1-2, with D unclear. The V end was cut by 2 bases, the J end by 2 bases, with 12 bases between. Germline V gives CDR1 SNHLY, CDR2 FYNNEI. The CDR3 is 15 amino acids. In nucleotides, the CDR3 is TGTGCCAGCAGTGAAACGGGGTCCTCCAACTATGGCTACACCTTC. Residues: CASSETGSSNYGYTF.

The rearrangement uses TRBV19 and TRBJ1-1; maybe TRBD1 (5 bases). This CDR3 has 16 amino acids. The V gene lost 0 bases and the J gene lost 1 base, with 12 bases spanning the gap. The V gene's germline CDR1 is LNHDA and CDR2 SQIVND (reference sequence). This chain's CDR3 is CASSIDLAGPNTEAFF. The CDR3 DNA sequence: TGTGCCAGTAGTATAGATCTTGCGGGACCGAACACTGAAGCTTTCTTT. The full variable domain, with the rest looked up from reference TRBV19 and TRBJ1-1, is DGGITQSPKYLFRKEGQNVTLSCEQNLNHDAMYWYRQDPGQGLRLIYYSQIVNDFQKGDIAEGYSVSREKKESFPLTVTSAQKNPTAFYLCASSIDLAGPNTEAFFGQGTRLTVV.

The chain recombines TRBV23-1 with TRBJ2-1; a weak D match, TRBD2 (7 bases). TRBV23-1 qualifies as an ORF whose function is uncertain. Trimming stripped 7 bases from V and 6 bases from J, with 22 bases between. This CDR3 region has 16 residues. The CDR3 is CASTPPEGEGGNEQFF. CDR3 bases: TGCGCCAGCACTCCACCCGAGGGGGAGGGGGGCAATGAGCAGTTCTTC.

The chain links TRBV7-2 to TRBJ1-2, with 8 bases lining up with TRBD1. This CDR3 region has 14 residues. The trim removed 1 base at V and 8 bases at J, leaving 6 bases unmatched. Per the germline V gene, CDR1 is SGHTA and CDR2 is FQGNSA. The CDR3 protein is CASSLGTGGAGYTF. The CDR3 DNA follows: TGTGCCAGCAGCTTAGGAACAGGGGGGGCAGGCTACACCTTC.

The CDR3 nucleotides are TGTGCCAGCAGCTTGGGGGTCAGGGCCGGGGAGCTGTTTTTT. Its protein is CASSLGVRAGELFF. The chain carries TRBV5-8 and TRBJ2-2; weak D call: TRBD1 (5 bases). The V end was cut by 0 bases, the J end by 6 bases, with 9 bases between. Germline assignment: CDR1 SGHTS and CDR2 YDEGEE. This CDR3 has 14 amino acids.

The chain employs TRBV5-1 and TRBJ1-1; D unclear. V was clipped by 7 bases and J by 1 base, with 14 bases between them. This CDR3 is built from 14 residues. In germline, CDR1 is SGHRS, CDR2 YFSETQ. The CDR3 reads CASGLSGPNTEAFF. The CDR3 region has the DNA TGCGCCAGCGGATTGTCAGGCCCGAACACTGAAGCTTTCTTT.

The chain uses TRBV5-4 and TRBJ1-1; 10 nucleotides line up with TRBD1. Germline-derived CDR1 and CDR2 are SGHNT and YYREEE (reference sequence). The V segment lost 1 base and the J segment 7 bases; nucleotides outside the gene matches: 4. The CDR3 spans 14 residues. CDR3 in amino acids: CASSLRTGGLEAFF. The CDR3 nucleotides are TGTGCCAGCAGCTTGCGGACAGGGGGACTTGAAGCTTTCTTT. Full variable domain (missing parts from reference TRBV5-4 and TRBJ1-1): ETGVTQSPTHLIKTRGQQVTLRCSSQSGHNTVSWYQQALGQGPQFIFQYYREEENGRGNFPPRFSGLQFPNYSSELNVNALELDDSALYLCASSLRTGGLEAFFGQGTRLTVV.

This chain links TRBV11-2 with TRBJ2-2, with D maybe TRBD1 (5 bases). V was shortened by 1 base and J by 7 bases, with 16 bases between the two germline ends. CDR3 length: 16 amino acids. Germline V gives CDR1 SGHAT, CDR2 FQNNGV. The CDR3 sequence: CASSLVARVMGGELFF. Written as DNA, the CDR3 is TGTGCCAGCAGCTTAGTAGCCAGGGTAATGGGCGGGGAGCTGTTTTTT.

The chain is built from TRBV5-1 and TRBJ2-5; perhaps TRBD1 as D (6 bases). This CDR3 spans 13 amino acids. In germline, CDR1 is SGHRS, CDR2 YFSETQ. Trimming took off 4 bases at V and 5 bases at J, with 12 bases between the two ends. Here the CDR3 reads CASSIPQGETQYF. The CDR3 nucleotides read TGCGCCAGCAGCATTCCCCAGGGGGAGACCCAGTACTTC.